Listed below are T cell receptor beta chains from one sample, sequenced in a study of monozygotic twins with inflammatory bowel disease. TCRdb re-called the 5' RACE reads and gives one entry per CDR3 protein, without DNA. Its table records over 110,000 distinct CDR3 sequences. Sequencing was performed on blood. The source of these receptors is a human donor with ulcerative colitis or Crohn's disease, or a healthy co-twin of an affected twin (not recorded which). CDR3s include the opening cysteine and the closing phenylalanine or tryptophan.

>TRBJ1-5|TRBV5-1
CASSRTGLADQPQHF
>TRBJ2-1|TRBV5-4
CASSLVDNEQFF
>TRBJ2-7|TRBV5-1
CASSLDSIYEQYF
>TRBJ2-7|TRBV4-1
CASSPLSSYEQYF
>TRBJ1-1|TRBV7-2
CASSLAPVAGAEAFF
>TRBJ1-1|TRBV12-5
CASGLSVNTGAFF
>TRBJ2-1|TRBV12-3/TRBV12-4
CASSFPQGPYNEQFF
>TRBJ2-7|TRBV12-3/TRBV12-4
CASSPGTGSLYEQYF
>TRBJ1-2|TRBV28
CASSSTGAATYGYTF
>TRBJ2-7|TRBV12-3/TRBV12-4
CASSLGTGFYF
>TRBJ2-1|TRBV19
CASMRTGLGSYNEQFF
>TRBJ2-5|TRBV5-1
CASSRGGGQETQYF
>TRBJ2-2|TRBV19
CASSIGGWVNTGELFF
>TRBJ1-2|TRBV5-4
CASSFENRGGGYTF